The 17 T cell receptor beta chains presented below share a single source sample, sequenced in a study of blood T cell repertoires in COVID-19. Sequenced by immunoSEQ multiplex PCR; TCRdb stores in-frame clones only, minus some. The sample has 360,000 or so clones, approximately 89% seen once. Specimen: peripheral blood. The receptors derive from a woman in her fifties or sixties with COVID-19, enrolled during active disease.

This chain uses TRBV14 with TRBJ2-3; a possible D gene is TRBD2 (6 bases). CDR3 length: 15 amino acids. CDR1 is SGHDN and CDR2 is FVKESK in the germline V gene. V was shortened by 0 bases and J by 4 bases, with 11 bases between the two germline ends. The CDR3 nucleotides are TGTGCCAGCAGCCAAGATAACTGGAGGGCAGATACGCAGTATTTT. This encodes CASSQDNWRADTQYF.

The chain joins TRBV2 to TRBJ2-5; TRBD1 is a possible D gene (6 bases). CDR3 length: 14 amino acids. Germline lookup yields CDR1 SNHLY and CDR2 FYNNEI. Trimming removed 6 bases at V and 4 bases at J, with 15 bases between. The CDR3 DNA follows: TGTGCCAGCAGAGAAACAGGGCCCCGAGAGACCCAGTACTTC. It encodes CASRETGPRETQYF.

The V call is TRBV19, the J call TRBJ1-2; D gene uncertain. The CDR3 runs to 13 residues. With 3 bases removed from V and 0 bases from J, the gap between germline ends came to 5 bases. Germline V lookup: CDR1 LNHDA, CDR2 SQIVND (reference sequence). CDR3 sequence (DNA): TGTGCCAGTAGTATTGGCTCTAACTATGGCTACACCTTC. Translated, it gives CASSIGSNYGYTF.

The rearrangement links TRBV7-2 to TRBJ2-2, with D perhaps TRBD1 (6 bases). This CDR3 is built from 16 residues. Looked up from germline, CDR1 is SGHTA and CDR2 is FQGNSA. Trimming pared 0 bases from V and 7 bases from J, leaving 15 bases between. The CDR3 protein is CASSLAGTSRDGELFF. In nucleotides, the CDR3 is TGTGCCAGCAGCTTAGCCGGGACATCGAGGGACGGGGAGCTGTTTTTT.

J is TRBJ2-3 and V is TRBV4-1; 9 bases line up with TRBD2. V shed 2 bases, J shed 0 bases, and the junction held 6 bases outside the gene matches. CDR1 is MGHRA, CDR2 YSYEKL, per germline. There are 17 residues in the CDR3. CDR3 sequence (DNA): TGCGCCAGCAGCCAAACGACTAGCGGTCATAGCACAGATACGCAGTATTTT. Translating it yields CASSQTTSGHSTDTQYF.

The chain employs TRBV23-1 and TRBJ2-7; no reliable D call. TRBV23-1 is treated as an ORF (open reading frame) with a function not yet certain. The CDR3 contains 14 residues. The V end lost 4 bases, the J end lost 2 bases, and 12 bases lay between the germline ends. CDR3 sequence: CASSRRSRTYEQYF. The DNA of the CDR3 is TGCGCCAGCAGTCGCCGATCCAGGACCTACGAGCAGTACTTC.

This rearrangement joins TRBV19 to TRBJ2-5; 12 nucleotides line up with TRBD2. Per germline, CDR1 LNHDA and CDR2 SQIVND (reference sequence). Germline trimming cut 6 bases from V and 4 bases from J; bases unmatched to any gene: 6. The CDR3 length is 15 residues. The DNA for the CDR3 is TGTGCCAGTAGGGCTAGCGGGGGGGCGAGAGAGACCCAGTACTTC. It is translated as CASRASGGARETQYF.

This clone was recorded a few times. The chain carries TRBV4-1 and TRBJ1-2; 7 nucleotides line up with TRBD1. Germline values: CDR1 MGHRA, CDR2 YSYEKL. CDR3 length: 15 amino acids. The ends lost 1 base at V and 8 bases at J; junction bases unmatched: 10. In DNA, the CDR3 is TGCGCCAGCAGCCAAGTAGGCCAGGGGGGTCGCGGCTACACCTTC. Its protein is CASSQVGQGGRGYTF.

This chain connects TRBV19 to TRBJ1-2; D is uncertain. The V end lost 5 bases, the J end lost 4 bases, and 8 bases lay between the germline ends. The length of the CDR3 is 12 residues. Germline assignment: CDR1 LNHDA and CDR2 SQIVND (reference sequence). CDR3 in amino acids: CASSPRLYGYTF. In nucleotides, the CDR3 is TGTGCCAGTAGTCCCCGACTCTATGGCTACACCTTC.

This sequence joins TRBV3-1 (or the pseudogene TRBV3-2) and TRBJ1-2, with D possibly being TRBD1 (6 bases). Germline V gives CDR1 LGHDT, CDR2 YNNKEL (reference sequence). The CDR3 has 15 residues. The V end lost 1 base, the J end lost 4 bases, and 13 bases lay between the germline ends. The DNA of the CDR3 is TGTGCCAGCAGCCAAGTCACAGGGCCAGCCTATGGCTACACCTTC. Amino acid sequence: CASSQVTGPAYGYTF.

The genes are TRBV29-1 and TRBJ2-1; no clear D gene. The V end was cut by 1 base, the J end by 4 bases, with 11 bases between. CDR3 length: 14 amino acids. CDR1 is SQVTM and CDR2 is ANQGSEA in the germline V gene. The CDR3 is CSVEALRNYNEQFF. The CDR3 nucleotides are TGCAGCGTTGAAGCCCTGCGGAATTACAATGAGCAGTTCTTC.

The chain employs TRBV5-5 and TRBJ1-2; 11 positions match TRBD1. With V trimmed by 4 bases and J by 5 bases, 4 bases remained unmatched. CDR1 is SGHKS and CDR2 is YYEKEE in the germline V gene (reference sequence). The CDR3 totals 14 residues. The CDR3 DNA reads TGTGCCAGCAGCCTAGGACAGGGGGCTTATGGCTACACCTTC. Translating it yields CASSLGQGAYGYTF.

In nucleotides, the CDR3 is TGCGCCAGCAGCCAAGTTCATGGAGGCACCCAAGAGACCCAGTACTTC. Amino acid sequence: CASSQVHGGTQETQYF. The chain links TRBV4-1 to TRBJ2-5; possibly TRBD2 for D (5 bases). The CDR3 is made up of 16 amino acids. The V gene lost 1 base and the J gene lost 1 base, with 13 bases spanning the gap. CDR1 MGHRA and CDR2 YSYEKL come from the germline V gene.

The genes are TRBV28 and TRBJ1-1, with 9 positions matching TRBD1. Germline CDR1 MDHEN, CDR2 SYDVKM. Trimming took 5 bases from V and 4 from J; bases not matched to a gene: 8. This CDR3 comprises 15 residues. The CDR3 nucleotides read TGTGCCAGCAGTCGCACCGGGACAGGGAGCACTGAAGCTTTCTTT. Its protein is CASSRTGTGSTEAFF.

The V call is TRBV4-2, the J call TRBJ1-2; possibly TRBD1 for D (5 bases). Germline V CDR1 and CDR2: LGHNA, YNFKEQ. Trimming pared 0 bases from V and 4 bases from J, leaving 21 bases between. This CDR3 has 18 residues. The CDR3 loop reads CASSQDLSGGLAAYGYTF. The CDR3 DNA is TGTGCCAGCAGCCAAGACCTTTCTGGGGGACTTGCCGCCTATGGCTACACCTTC.

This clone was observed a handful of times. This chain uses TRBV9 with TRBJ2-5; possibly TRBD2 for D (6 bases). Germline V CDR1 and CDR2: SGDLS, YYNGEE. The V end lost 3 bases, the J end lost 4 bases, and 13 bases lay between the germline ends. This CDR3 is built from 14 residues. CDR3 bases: TGTGCCAGCAGCGCCGAAGTAGCGGTAGAGACCCAGTACTTC. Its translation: CASSAEVAVETQYF.

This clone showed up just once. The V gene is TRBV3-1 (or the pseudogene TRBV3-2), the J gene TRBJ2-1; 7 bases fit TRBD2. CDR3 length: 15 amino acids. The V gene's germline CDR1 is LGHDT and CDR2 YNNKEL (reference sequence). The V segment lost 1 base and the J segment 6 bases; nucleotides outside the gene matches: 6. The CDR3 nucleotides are TGTGCCAGCAGCCAAGGGGCCCGCGGGGGCAATGAGCAGTTCTTC. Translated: CASSQGARGGNEQFF.